Sequencing of this T cell receptor beta chain was carried out in a study of blood T cells in healthy people across ages. The second PCR ran roughly 7 to 12 cycles with a sample-barcoded 5' primer and J-beta primers. Tags on each cDNA molecule came from a template-switch adaptor with 12 random nucleotides. TCRdb ran MiXCR on the 5' RACE reads and lists one entry per CDR3 protein. The sample yields hundreds of thousands of distinct CDR3 sequences, roughly a quarter seen once. The CDR3 runs 16 residues. Germline CDR1 MNHNS, CDR2 SASEGT. Another study also made use of these data, one on T cells of mothers and their children. That source notes: Each child contributed around 3 million TCR beta CDR3 reads, while each mother contributed over 8.5 million. Among related mother-child pairs, overlap was slightly higher than in unrelated pairs, though not significantly.

The chain couples TRBV6-1 to TRBJ2-5; TRBD2 matches at 10 bases. The J call may be incorrect, as the DNA end agrees better with TRBJ2-7. The TCR comes from a boy aged 2 to 9 in good health. The sample consisted of blood. The CDR3 sequence is CASSRSELAGSNEQYF. For the CDR3, the DNA is TGTGCCAGCAGCCGGAGCGAACTAGCGGGATCGAACGAGCAGTACTTC.